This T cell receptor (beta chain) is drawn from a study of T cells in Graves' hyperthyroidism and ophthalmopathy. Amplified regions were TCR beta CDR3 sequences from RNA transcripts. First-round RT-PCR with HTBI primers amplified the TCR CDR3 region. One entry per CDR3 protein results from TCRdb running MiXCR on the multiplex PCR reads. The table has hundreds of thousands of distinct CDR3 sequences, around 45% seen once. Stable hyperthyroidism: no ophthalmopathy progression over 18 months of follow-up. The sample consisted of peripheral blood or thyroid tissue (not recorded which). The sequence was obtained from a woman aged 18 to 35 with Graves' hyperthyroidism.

Here the CDR3 reads CAITTTGEAFF. In DNA form, the CDR3 reads TGTGCCATCACCACGACAGGGGAAGCTTTCTTT. The chain links TRBV10-3 to TRBJ1-1; 7 bases are shared with TRBD1. J gave up 8 bases and V 7 bases, and 4 bases lay outside the gene matches. Germline lookup yields CDR1 ENHRY and CDR2 SYGVKD. The CDR3 length is 11 residues.